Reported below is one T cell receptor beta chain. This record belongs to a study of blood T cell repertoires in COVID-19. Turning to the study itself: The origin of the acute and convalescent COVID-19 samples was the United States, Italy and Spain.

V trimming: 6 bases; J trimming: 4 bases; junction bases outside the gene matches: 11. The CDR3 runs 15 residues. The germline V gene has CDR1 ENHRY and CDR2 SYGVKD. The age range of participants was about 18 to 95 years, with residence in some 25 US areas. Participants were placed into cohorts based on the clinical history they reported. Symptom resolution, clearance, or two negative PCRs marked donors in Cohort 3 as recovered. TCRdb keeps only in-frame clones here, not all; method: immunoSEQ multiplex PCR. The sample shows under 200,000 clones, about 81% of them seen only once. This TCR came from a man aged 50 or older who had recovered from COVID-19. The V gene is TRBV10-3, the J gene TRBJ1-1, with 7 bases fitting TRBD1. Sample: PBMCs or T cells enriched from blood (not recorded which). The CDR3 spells CAISLGQQLRTEAFF. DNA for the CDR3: TGTGCCATCAGCTTGGGACAGCAATTACGCACTGAAGCTTTCTTT.